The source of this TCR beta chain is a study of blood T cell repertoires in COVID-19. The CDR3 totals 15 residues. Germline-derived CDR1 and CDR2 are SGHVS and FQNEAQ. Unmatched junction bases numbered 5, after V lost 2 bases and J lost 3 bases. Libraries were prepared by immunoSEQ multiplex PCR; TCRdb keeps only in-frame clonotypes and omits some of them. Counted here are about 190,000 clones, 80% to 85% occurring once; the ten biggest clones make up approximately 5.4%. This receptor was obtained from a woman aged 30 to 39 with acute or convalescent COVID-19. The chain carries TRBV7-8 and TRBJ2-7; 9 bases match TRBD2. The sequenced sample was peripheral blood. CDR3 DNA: TGTGCCAGCAGCTTATTGGTAGCGGGAGACTACGAGCAGTACTTC. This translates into CASSLLVAGDYEQYF.